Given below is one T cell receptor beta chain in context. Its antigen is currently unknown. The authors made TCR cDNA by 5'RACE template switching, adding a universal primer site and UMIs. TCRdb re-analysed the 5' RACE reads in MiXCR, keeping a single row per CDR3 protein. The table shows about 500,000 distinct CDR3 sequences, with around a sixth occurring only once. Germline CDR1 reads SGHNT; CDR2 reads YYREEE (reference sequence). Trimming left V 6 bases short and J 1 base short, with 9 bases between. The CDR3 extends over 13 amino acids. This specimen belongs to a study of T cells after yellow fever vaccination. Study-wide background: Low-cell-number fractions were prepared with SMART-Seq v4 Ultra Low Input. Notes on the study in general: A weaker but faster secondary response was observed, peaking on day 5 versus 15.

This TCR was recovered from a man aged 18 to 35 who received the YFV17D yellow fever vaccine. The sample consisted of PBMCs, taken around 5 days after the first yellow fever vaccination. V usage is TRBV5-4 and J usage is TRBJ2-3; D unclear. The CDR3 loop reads CASTTVGTDTQYF. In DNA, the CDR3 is TGTGCCAGCACCACCGTGGGCACAGATACGCAGTATTTT.